This T cell receptor (beta chain) was profiled in a study of patients with pleural tuberculosis. Trimming took off 8 bases at V and 8 bases at J, with 25 bases between the two ends. Germline CDR1 is KGHSH and CDR2 is LQKENI. The CDR3 totals 16 residues. TCRdb fed the reads into MiXCR, producing one record per CDR3 protein. The data hold 40,000 to 55,000 distinct CDR3 sequences, with 5.5% to 8% observed a single time. V is TRBV18 and J is TRBJ2-1, with D unresolved. This clonotype originated in a human donor with pleural tuberculosis. CDR3 bases: TGTGCCAGCGCACGGCAGAACCTACGACAATATGATGAGCAGTTCTTC. This translates into CASARQNLRQYDEQFF.